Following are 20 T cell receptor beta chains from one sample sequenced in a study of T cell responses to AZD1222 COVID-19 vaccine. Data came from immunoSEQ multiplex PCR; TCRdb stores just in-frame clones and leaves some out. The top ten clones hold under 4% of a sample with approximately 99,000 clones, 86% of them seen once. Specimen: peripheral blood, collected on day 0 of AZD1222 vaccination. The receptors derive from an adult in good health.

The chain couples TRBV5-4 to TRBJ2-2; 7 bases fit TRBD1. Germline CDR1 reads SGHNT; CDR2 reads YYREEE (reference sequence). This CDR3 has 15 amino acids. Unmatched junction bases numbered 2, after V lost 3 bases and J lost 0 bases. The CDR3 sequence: CASSSGQANTGELFF. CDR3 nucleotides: TGTGCCAGCAGCTCCGGACAGGCGAACACCGGGGAGCTGTTTTTT.

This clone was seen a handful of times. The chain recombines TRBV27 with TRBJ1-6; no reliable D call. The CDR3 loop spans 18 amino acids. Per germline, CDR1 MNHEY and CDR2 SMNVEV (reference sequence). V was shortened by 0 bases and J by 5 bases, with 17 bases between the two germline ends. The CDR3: CASSLSSIPGNNNSPLHF. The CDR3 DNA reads TGTGCCAGCAGTTTATCCTCGATCCCGGGAAATAATAATTCACCCCTCCACTTT.

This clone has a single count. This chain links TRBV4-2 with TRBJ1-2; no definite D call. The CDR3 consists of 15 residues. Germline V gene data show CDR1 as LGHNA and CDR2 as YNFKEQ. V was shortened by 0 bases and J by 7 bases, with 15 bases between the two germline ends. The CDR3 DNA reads TGTGCCAGCAGCCAAGAGCCGGGAACGGGGTCTGGCTACACCTTC. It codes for CASSQEPGTGSGYTF.

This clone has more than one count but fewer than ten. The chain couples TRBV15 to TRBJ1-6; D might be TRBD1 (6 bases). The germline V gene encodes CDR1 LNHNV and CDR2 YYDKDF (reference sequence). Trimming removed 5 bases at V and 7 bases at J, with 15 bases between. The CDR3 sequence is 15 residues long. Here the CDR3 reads CATSRRGGPNSPLHF. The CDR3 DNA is TGTGCCACCAGCCGCCGGGGGGGCCCCAATTCACCCCTCCACTTT.

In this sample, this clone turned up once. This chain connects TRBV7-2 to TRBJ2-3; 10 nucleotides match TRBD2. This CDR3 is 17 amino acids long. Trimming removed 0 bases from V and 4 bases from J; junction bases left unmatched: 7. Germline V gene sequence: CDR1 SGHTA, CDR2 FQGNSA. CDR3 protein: CASSLALYLAGADTQYF. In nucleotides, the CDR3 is TGTGCCAGCAGCTTAGCGCTTTATCTAGCGGGGGCAGATACGCAGTATTTT.

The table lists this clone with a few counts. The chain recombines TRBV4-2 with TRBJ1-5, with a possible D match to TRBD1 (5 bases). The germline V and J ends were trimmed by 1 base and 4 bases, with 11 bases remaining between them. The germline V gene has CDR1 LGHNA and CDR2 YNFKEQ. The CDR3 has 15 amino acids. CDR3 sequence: CASSQGQGGNQPQHF. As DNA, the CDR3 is TGTGCCAGCAGCCAAGGGCAGGGCGGGAATCAGCCCCAGCATTTT.

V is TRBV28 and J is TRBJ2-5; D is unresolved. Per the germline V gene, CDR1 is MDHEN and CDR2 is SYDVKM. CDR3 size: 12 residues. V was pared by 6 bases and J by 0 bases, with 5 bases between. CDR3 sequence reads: CASRGYQETQYF. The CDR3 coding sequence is TGTGCCAGCAGGGGGTACCAAGAGACCCAGTACTTC.

CDR3 nucleotide sequence: TGTGCCAGTAGCAACTACAATGAGCAGTTCTTC. Amino acids: CASSNYNEQFF. The chain joins TRBV19 to TRBJ2-1; unclear D gene. CDR1 and CDR2 from the germline V gene are LNHDA and SQIVND (reference sequence). The germline V and J ends were trimmed by 6 bases and 3 bases, with 3 bases remaining between them. This CDR3 has 11 residues.

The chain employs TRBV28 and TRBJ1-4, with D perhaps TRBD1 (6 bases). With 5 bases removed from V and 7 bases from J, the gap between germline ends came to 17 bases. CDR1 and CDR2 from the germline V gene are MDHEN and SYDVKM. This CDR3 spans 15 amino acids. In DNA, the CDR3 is TGTGCCAGCAGTCCCGGACAGTCACGCGGTGAAAAACTGTTTTTT. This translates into CASSPGQSRGEKLFF.

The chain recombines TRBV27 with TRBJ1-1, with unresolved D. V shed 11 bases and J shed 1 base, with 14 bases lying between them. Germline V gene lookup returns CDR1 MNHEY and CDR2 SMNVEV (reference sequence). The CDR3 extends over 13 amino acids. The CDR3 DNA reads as TGTGCCGCAAAAACACACGGGAACACTGAAGCTTTCTTT. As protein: CAAKTHGNTEAFF.

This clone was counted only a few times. The CDR3 DNA sequence: TGTGCCAGCAGCTGGGGACAGGGTGTACCACCCCTCCACTTT. Amino acids: CASSWGQGVPPLHF. The gene calls are TRBV6-2 or TRBV6-3 and TRBJ1-6; 9 bases align to TRBD1. The length of the CDR3 is 14 residues. Germline trimming cut 6 bases from V and 11 bases from J; bases unmatched to any gene: 8. Germline V gives CDR1 MNHEY, CDR2 SVGEGT.

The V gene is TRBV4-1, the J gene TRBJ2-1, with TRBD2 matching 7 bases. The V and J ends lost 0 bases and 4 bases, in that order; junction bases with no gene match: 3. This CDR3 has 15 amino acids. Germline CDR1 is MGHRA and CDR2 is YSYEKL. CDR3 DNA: TGCGCCAGCAGCCAAGAGACGGGGGGATACAATGAGCAGTTCTTC. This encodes CASSQETGGYNEQFF.

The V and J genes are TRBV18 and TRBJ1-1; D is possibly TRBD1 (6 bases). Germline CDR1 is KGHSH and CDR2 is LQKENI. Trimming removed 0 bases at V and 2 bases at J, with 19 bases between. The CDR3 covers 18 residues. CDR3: CASSPPGGTGGLNTEAFF. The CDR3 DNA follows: TGTGCCAGCTCACCACCGGGGGGCACGGGTGGGCTAAACACTGAAGCTTTCTTT.

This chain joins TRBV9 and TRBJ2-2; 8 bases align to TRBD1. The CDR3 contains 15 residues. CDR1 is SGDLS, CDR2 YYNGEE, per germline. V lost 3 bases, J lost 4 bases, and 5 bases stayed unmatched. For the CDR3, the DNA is TGTGCCAGCAGCGCCACCACAGGGGGCACCGGGGAGCTGTTTTTT. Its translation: CASSATTGGTGELFF.

CDR3 coding DNA: TGTGCCAGCAGCGCCCTTTGGGGGGAGGGTGGCTACACCTTC. Translating it yields CASSALWGEGGYTF. The gene calls are TRBV7-2 and TRBJ1-2; D is possibly TRBD1 (5 bases). Germline V gene lookup returns CDR1 SGHTA and CDR2 FQGNSA. The ends were cut back, 5 bases at V and 7 bases at J, with 17 bases in the middle. This CDR3 region has 14 residues.

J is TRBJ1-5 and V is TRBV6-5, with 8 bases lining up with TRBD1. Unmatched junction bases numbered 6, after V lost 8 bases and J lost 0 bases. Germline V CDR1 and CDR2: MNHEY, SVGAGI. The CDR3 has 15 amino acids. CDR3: CASGDRGYSNQPQHF. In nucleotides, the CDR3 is TGTGCCAGCGGCGACAGGGGCTATAGCAATCAGCCCCAGCATTTT.

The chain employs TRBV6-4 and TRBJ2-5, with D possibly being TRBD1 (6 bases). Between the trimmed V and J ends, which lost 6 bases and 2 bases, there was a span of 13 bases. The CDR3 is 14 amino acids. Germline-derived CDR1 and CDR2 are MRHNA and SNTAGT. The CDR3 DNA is TGTGCCAGCAGCGCCAGCGGACAGCAAGAGACCCAGTACTTC. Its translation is CASSASGQQETQYF.

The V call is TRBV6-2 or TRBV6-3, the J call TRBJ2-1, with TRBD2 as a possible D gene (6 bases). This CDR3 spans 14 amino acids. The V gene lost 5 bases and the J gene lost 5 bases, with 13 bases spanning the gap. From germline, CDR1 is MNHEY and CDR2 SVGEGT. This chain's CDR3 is CASSRLGNDNEQFF. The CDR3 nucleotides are TGTGCCAGCAGTCGACTAGGGAATGACAATGAGCAGTTCTTC.

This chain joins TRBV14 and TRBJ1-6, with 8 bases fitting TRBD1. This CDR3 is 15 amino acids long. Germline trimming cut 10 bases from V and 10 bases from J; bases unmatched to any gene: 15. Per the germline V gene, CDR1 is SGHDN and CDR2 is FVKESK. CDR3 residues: CATRPDRGRGSPLHF. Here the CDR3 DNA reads TGTGCCACGAGACCTGACAGGGGAAGGGGGTCACCCCTCCACTTT.

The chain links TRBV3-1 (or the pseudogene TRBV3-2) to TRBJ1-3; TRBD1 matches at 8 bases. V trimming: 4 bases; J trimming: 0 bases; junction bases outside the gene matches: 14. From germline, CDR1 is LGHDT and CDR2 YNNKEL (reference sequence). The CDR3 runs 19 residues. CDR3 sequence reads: CASSLLWQIGQGSGNTIYF. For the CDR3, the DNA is TGTGCCAGCAGCCTACTGTGGCAAATAGGACAGGGCTCTGGAAACACCATATATTTT.